This T cell receptor (beta chain) was sequenced for a study of T cell changes during pregnancy in multiple sclerosis. Profiling relied on immunoSEQ multiplex PCR, and the TCRdb table lists in-frame clones only, not all of them. The top ten hold 0.7% to 0.9% of the sample, which has about 75,000 clones, 70% to 90% seen once. The receptor was isolated from a female donor in good health, enrolled as a control in a pregnancy study. The input for sequencing was peripheral blood, taken in the first trimester of pregnancy.

This CDR3 reads CASRDRQETYGYTF. The CDR3 DNA is TGTGCCAGCAGGGATCGACAGGAGACCTATGGCTACACCTTC. J is TRBJ1-2 and V is TRBV28, with D perhaps TRBD1 (6 bases). V gave up 6 bases and J gave up 4 bases, with 15 bases separating them. The CDR3 is made up of 14 amino acids. Germline CDR1 and CDR2: MDHEN and SYDVKM.